Below, 18 T cell receptor beta chains from the same sample are listed, as sequenced in a study of identifying expanded T cells in peripheral blood. TCRdb's table, derived via immunoSEQ multiplex PCR, lists solely in-frame clones and lacks some. The sample records approximately 120,000 clones, approximately 88% being singletons. Material: blood. The receptor source for this set is a person aged 18-70 years in good health.

There are many counts of this clone. The V and J genes are TRBV4-1 and TRBJ2-2; 7 bases fit TRBD1. The CDR3 runs to 15 residues. In germline, CDR1 is MGHRA, CDR2 YSYEKL. The V segment lost 1 base and the J segment 7 bases; nucleotides outside the gene matches: 6. The CDR3 coding sequence is TGCGCCAGCAGCCAAGGTCTAACAGGGGACGGGGAGCTGTTTTTT. It specifies CASSQGLTGDGELFF.

The genes are TRBV5-1 and TRBJ1-6, with 8 nucleotides matching TRBD1. The length of the CDR3 is 15 residues. CDR1 is SGHRS and CDR2 is YFSETQ in the germline V gene. Trimming took 3 bases from V and 7 from J; bases not matched to a gene: 6. The CDR3 here is CASSSTGEVNSPLHF. The CDR3, as DNA: TGCGCCAGCAGCTCGACAGGGGAAGTGAATTCACCCCTCCACTTT.

V gene TRBV18 combines with J gene TRBJ1-1; D unclear. Trimming removed 2 bases at V and 6 bases at J, with 13 bases between. This CDR3 region has 14 residues. Germline lookup yields CDR1 KGHSH and CDR2 LQKENI. CDR3 bases: TGTGCCAGCTCACCAGAGGTGGGAGTTTCTGAAGCTTTCTTT. As protein: CASSPEVGVSEAFF.

The genes are TRBV13 and TRBJ2-1; TRBD1 matches at 7 bases. Germline V gene data show CDR1 as PRHDT and CDR2 as FYEKMQ (reference sequence). V lost 3 bases to trimming and J lost 6 bases; unmatched junction nucleotides: 2. This CDR3 contains 13 residues. CDR3 nucleotide sequence: TGTGCCAGCAGCTTCCGACAGGGCAATGAGCAGTTCTTC. Translation gives CASSFRQGNEQFF.

This chain connects TRBV5-8 to TRBJ1-5, with D tentatively TRBD1 (6 bases). The CDR3 has 16 residues. The ends were cut back, 0 bases at V and 4 bases at J, with 14 bases in the middle. CDR1 and CDR2 (germline): SGHTS, YDEGEE. CDR3 DNA: TGTGCCAGCAGCTTGGCCGGCGGGGGCCCTAATCAGCCCCAGCATTTT. Its protein is CASSLAGGGPNQPQHF.

The J gene is TRBJ2-4, the V gene TRBV5-1; TRBD1 agrees at 9 bases. Germline V gene lookup returns CDR1 SGHRS and CDR2 YFSETQ. The CDR3 length is 14 residues. V trimming: 4 bases; J trimming: 7 bases; junction bases outside the gene matches: 6. CDR3 residues: CASSAPGQGNIQYF. In DNA form, the CDR3 reads TGCGCCAGCAGCGCACCGGGACAGGGTAACATTCAGTACTTC.

The rearrangement uses TRBV11-2 and TRBJ2-7; 12 bases match TRBD1. This CDR3 is 16 amino acids long. The V segment lost 5 bases and the J segment 8 bases; nucleotides outside the gene matches: 13. In germline, CDR1 is SGHAT, CDR2 FQNNGV. CDR3 bases: TGTGCCAGCAGCGGCAGACCGGGACAGGGGGCGCTTCAGCAGTACTTC. Encoded protein: CASSGRPGQGALQQYF.

As for this clone: Other DNA sequences in this specimen translate into the identical CDR3. The chain links TRBV7-2 to TRBJ1-1; 9 positions agree with TRBD1. The CDR3 is 14 amino acids. V dropped 1 base and J dropped 5; count of bases not matched to a gene: 2. Looked up from germline, CDR1 is SGHTA and CDR2 is FQGNSA. The CDR3 loop reads CASSLDRGRTEAFF. In DNA form, the CDR3 reads TGTGCCAGCAGCTTAGACAGGGGGCGGACTGAAGCTTTCTTT.

V and J are TRBV4-1 and TRBJ2-1; no reliable D call. Germline V CDR1 and CDR2: MGHRA, YSYEKL. V lost 4 bases to trimming and J lost 4 bases, with 11 bases between them. The CDR3 consists of 14 residues. Here the CDR3 reads CASSPSNTYNEQFF. CDR3 DNA: TGCGCCAGCAGCCCCTCGAATACTTACAATGAGCAGTTCTTC.

V usage is TRBV15 and J usage is TRBJ1-1, with no clear D. With 1 base removed from V and 1 base from J, the gap between germline ends came to 4 bases. Germline V gene lookup returns CDR1 LNHNV and CDR2 YYDKDF (reference sequence). The CDR3 runs 13 residues. This CDR3 reads CATSRGENTEAFF. For the CDR3, the DNA is TGTGCCACCAGCAGAGGGGAGAACACTGAAGCTTTCTTT.

V is TRBV6-6 and J is TRBJ2-3; 9 bases are a match to TRBD1. V gave up 2 bases and J gave up 1 base; unmatched junction bases: 4. CDR1 and CDR2 (germline): MNHNY, SVGAGI (reference sequence). This CDR3 comprises 16 residues. The CDR3 nucleotides read TGTGCCAGCAGTTACGGGACAGGGCGACGCACAGATACGCAGTATTTT. Translating gives CASSYGTGRRTDTQYF.

V and J are TRBV7-9 and TRBJ1-1; D not resolved. Trimming left V 8 bases short and J 5 bases short, with 15 bases between. Germline CDR1 reads SEHNR; CDR2 reads FQNEAQ (reference sequence). The CDR3 contains 13 residues. The CDR3 DNA reads as TGTGCCAGCGCCAACTCCGGAAGGACTGAAGCTTTCTTT. Its translation: CASANSGRTEAFF.

V gene TRBV5-1 combines with J gene TRBJ2-3; 8 nucleotides align to TRBD2. V gave up 3 bases and J gave up 8 bases; unmatched junction bases: 11. Germline V lookup: CDR1 SGHRS, CDR2 YFSETQ. CDR3 length: 15 amino acids. CDR3 DNA: TGCGCCAGCAGCTCGGAAGTGACTAGCGCGGGTACGCAGTATTTT. Its translation: CASSSEVTSAGTQYF. Full variable domain (remainder filled in from reference TRBV5-1 and TRBJ2-3): KAGVTQTPRYLIKTRGQQVTLSCSPISGHRSVSWYQQTPGQGLQFLFEYFSETQRNKGNFPGRFSGRQFSNSRSEMNVSTLELGDSALYLCASSSEVTSAGTQYFGPGTRLTVL.

This clone has only a few counts. This chain uses TRBV2 with TRBJ1-3; 7 bases are shared with TRBD1. V was pared by 7 bases and J by 4 bases, with 13 bases of the junction left unmatched. This CDR3 is built from 16 residues. The germline V gene has CDR1 SNHLY and CDR2 FYNNEI. The DNA for the CDR3 is TGTGCCAGCATCCGACAGGGCGGGGATAAAGGAAACACCATATATTTT. Its translation: CASIRQGGDKGNTIYF. Drawing the rest from reference TRBV2 and TRBJ1-3, the complete variable domain is EPEVTQTPSHQVTQMGQEVILRCVPISNHLYFYWYRQILGQKVEFLVSFYNNEISEKSEIFDDQFSVERPDGSNFTLKIRSTKLEDSAMYFCASIRQGGDKGNTIYFGEGSWLTVV.

This clone appeared once. The V gene is TRBV6-5, the J gene TRBJ2-1, with 9 nucleotides matching TRBD1. The CDR3 is made up of 15 amino acids. CDR1 MNHEY and CDR2 SVGAGI come from the germline V gene. Losses at the gene ends were 4 bases for V and 12 bases for J; bases not matched to a gene: 13. The CDR3 bases are TGTGCCAGCAGTTCGTGGGACAGGGAGCTAGTTGGGCAGTTCTTC. This codes for CASSSWDRELVGQFF.

J is TRBJ1-3 and V is TRBV5-1; D is undetermined. V gave up 0 bases and J gave up 2 bases, with 12 bases separating them. This CDR3 is built from 16 residues. From germline, CDR1 is SGHRS and CDR2 YFSETQ. The CDR3 here is CASSLGQEVPGNTIYF. For the CDR3, the DNA is TGCGCCAGCAGCTTGGGTCAAGAGGTCCCTGGAAACACCATATATTTT.

This rearrangement joins TRBV30 to TRBJ2-7; a weak D match, TRBD1 (5 bases). Germline V gene lookup returns CDR1 GTSNPN and CDR2 SVGIG (reference sequence). The CDR3 consists of 16 residues. V dropped 0 bases and J dropped 6 bases, with 21 bases sitting between them. This chain's CDR3 is CAWSVKLDIPRAEQYF. The CDR3, as DNA: TGTGCCTGGAGTGTAAAGTTGGACATCCCCCGGGCCGAGCAGTACTTC.

V usage is TRBV6-5 and J usage is TRBJ1-1; a possible D gene is TRBD1 (5 bases). Trimming removed 7 bases at V and 5 bases at J, with 17 bases between. The V gene's germline CDR1 is MNHEY and CDR2 SVGAGI. CDR3 size: 14 residues. The DNA of the CDR3 is TGTGCCAGCACCCAAGCCAGGGAGGGGACTGAAGCTTTCTTT. It yields the protein CASTQAREGTEAFF.